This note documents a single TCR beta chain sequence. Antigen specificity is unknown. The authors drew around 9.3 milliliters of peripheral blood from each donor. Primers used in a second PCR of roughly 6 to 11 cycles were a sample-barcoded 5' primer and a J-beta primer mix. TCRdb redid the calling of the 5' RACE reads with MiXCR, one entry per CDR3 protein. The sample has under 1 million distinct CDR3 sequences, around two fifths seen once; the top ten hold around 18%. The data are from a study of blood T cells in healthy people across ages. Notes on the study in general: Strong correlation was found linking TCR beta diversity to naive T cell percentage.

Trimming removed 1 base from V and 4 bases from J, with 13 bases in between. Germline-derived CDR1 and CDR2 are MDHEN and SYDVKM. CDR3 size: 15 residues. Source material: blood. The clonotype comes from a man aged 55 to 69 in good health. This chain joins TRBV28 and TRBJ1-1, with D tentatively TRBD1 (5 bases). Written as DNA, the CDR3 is TGTGCCAGCAGTTTATATCCAGGGTGGGGCACTGAAGCTTTCTTT. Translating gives CASSLYPGWGTEAFF.